This T cell receptor (beta chain) was retrieved from a study of identical twins. A single record per CDR3 protein comes from TCRdb applying MiXCR to the 5' RACE reads. The sample holds roughly 190,000 distinct CDR3 sequences, about 15% seen once. The table lists this clonotype with a few counts. There are 14 residues in the CDR3. From germline, CDR1 is SEHNR and CDR2 FQNEAQ (reference sequence). The J segment lost 0 bases and the V segment lost 5 bases, leaving 3 bases of the junction unmatched. This sample also belongs to another study, concerning T cells expressing NK-cell markers. As reported in that work: Each TCR beta repertoire originated in sorted T cells that were CD3+CD56+NKG2C+, CD3+CD56+NKG2C- or CD3+CD56-NKG2C+.

The clonotype comes from a woman aged 18-29 years in good health. The sequenced material came from CD8+ T cells sorted from blood. V and J are TRBV7-9 and TRBJ2-7, with 8 bases lining up with TRBD2. The CDR3 DNA follows: TGTGCCAGCAGCCCGGGAGGGCGCTCCTACGAGCAGTACTTC. Amino acid sequence: CASSPGGRSYEQYF.